These 11 T cell receptor beta chains share one sample of origin, sequenced in a study of shared clonotypes between healthy human individuals. Clones were read by immunoSEQ multiplex PCR, and TCRdb kept only the in-frame ones, dropping some. The sample records 2 million to 2.5 million clones, 90% to 95% being singletons. Sequencing was performed on naive CD4+ T cells from PBMCs. Noted subset: CD45RA+ positively selected. The source of these receptors is a man aged 18 to 29 in good health. Some clones in this sample may be carry-over from other donors' samples.

This clone came up a few times. The chain recombines TRBV6-1 with TRBJ1-2; no firm D call. Trimming shortened V by 2 bases and J by 4 bases, and 14 bases separated the two germline ends. The germline gives CDR1 MNHNS, CDR2 SASEGT. The CDR3 sequence is 15 residues long. The CDR3 here is CASSERFSRPYGYTF. For the CDR3, the DNA is TGTGCCAGCAGTGAACGGTTTTCGAGACCCTATGGCTACACCTTC.

This clone appeared a single time. V is TRBV5-1 and J is TRBJ1-2; TRBD1 matches 9 bases. CDR1 and CDR2 (germline): SGHRS, YFSETQ. This CDR3 comprises 16 residues. V dropped 4 bases and J dropped 6; count of bases not matched to a gene: 13. CDR3 region: CASSAGRGDRANGYTF. Written as DNA, the CDR3 is TGCGCCAGCAGCGCCGGTAGAGGGGACAGGGCTAATGGCTACACCTTC.

The genes are TRBV28 and TRBJ1-4, with D possibly matching TRBD1 (5 bases). Germline loops: CDR1 MDHEN, CDR2 SYDVKM. V lost 8 bases and J lost 6, with 13 bases in between. The length of the CDR3 is 13 residues. In nucleotides, the CDR3 is TGTGCCAGCCGACAGAATACCTATGAAAAACTGTTTTTT. Its translation: CASRQNTYEKLFF. The variable domain in full, with the rest retrieved from reference TRBV28 and TRBJ1-4, is DVKVTQSSRYLVKRTGEKVFLECVQDMDHENMFWYRQDPGLGLRLIYFSYDVKMKEKGDIPEGYSVSREKKERFSLILESASTNQTSMYLCASRQNTYEKLFFGSGTQLSVL.

V gene TRBV2 combines with J gene TRBJ1-1; 8 positions match TRBD1. This CDR3 has 15 amino acids. CDR1 is SNHLY, CDR2 FYNNEI, per germline. The J segment lost 4 bases and the V segment lost 4 bases, leaving 8 bases of the junction unmatched. CDR3 protein: CASSGQGAGVTEAFF. In nucleotides, the CDR3 is TGTGCCAGCAGTGGTCAGGGGGCTGGGGTCACTGAAGCTTTCTTT.

This clone came up once. The chain has TRBV11-2 and TRBJ2-7; possible D gene TRBD1, 6 bases. The germline V gene encodes CDR1 SGHAT and CDR2 FQNNGV. Trimming shortened V by 1 base and J by 1 base, and 11 bases separated the two germline ends. The CDR3 sequence is 15 residues long. The CDR3 region has the DNA TGTGCCAGCAGCTTAGTGATTGGACAGTCCTACGAGCAGTACTTC. Residues: CASSLVIGQSYEQYF.

The V and J genes are TRBV7-2 and TRBJ2-3, with D unresolved. The CDR3 contains 13 residues. Germline loops: CDR1 SGHTA, CDR2 FQGNSA. The germline V and J ends were trimmed by 0 bases and 5 bases, with 6 bases remaining between them. CDR3: CASSLAQLDTQYF. CDR3 sequence (DNA): TGTGCCAGCAGCTTAGCACAGCTAGATACGCAGTATTTT. Complete variable domain (other parts from reference TRBV7-2 and TRBJ2-3): GAGVSQSPSNKVTEKGKDVELRCDPISGHTALYWYRQSLGQGLEFLIYFQGNSAPDKSGLPSDRFSAERTGGSVSTLTIQRTQQEDSAVYLCASSLAQLDTQYFGPGTRLTVL.

The chain recombines TRBV5-4 with TRBJ2-7; 8 bases map to TRBD2. Germline lookup yields CDR1 SGHNT and CDR2 YYREEE (reference sequence). This CDR3 spans 15 amino acids. J was trimmed by 5 bases and V by 5 bases; bases with no gene match: 12. CDR3 sequence (DNA): TGTGCCAGCAGTTCCGGAGGGGCGGGAGGAAACGAGCAGTACTTC. Translation: CASSSGGAGGNEQYF.

This clone showed up just a few times. The same CDR3 is also encoded by other DNA sequences in this sample. The gene calls are TRBV5-1 and TRBJ1-1, with D perhaps matching TRBD1 (6 bases). The germline V gene encodes CDR1 SGHRS and CDR2 YFSETQ. V lost 0 bases and J lost 5, with 11 bases in between. The CDR3 is 14 residues long. CDR3 residues: CASSLATGRTEAFF. The CDR3 nucleotides are TGCGCCAGCAGCTTGGCAACAGGGAGGACTGAAGCTTTCTTT.

V and J are TRBV29-1 and TRBJ2-5, with TRBD2 matching 8 bases. Germline loops: CDR1 SQVTM, CDR2 ANQGSEA. This CDR3 has 12 residues. Trimming took 8 bases from V and 3 from J; bases not matched to a gene: 5. CDR3 nucleotides: TGCAGCATCCCGGGGGGGAAAGAGACCCAGTACTTC. Protein product: CSIPGGKETQYF.

This clone was found a few times. The chain recombines TRBV6-1 with TRBJ1-1, with D possibly being TRBD1 (5 bases). V shed 6 bases and J shed 3 bases, with 17 bases lying between them. Germline values: CDR1 MNHNS, CDR2 SASEGT. This CDR3 is built from 15 residues. The CDR3 DNA is TGTGCCAGCAGCTTCGACCCGGGACGGGACACTGAAGCTTTCTTT. Residues: CASSFDPGRDTEAFF.

The V call is TRBV5-1, the J call TRBJ2-1; 13 bases fit TRBD2. CDR3 size: 15 residues. Germline values: CDR1 SGHRS, CDR2 YFSETQ. With V trimmed by 3 bases and J by 10 bases, 7 bases remained unmatched. The CDR3 protein is CASSWGTSGTGEQFF. The CDR3 DNA reads as TGCGCCAGCAGCTGGGGGACTAGCGGGACAGGAGAGCAGTTCTTC.